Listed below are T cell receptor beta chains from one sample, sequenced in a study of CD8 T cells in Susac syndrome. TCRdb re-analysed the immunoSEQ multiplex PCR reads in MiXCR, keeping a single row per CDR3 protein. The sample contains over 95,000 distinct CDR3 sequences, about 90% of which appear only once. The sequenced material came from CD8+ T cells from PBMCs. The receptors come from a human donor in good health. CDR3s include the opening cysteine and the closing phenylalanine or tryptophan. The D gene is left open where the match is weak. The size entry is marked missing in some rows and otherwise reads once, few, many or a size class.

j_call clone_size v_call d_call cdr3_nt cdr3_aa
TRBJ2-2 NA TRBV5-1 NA TGCGCCAGCAGCTTAGCCCACCCTGGGACCGGGGAGCTGTTTTTT CASSLAHPGTGELFF
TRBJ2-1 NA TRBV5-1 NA TGCGCCAGCAGCCCGTACCCGGGACGGAATAACAATGAGCAGTTCTTC CASSPYPGRNNNEQFF
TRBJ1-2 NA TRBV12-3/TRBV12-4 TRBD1 TGTGCCAGCAGGATATGGACAGGGGGCGCGGTTATGTATGGCTACACCTTC CASRIWTGGAVMYGYTF
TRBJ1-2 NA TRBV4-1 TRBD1 TGCGCCAGCAGCTATGAAGGGGGCGGCTATGGCTACACCTTC CASSYEGGGYGYTF
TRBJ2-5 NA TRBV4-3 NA TGCGCCAGCAGTGGGGGGATGACTCAAGAGACCCAGTACTTC CASSGGMTQETQYF
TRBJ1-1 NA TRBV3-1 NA TGTGCCAGCAACCACCTAGGGGTTGGCACTGAAGCTTTCTTT CASNHLGVGTEAFF
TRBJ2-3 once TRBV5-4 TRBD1 TGTGCCAGCAGCCTTAACAGGGGATCTATCACAGATACGCAGTATTTT CASSLNRGSITDTQYF
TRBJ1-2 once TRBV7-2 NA TGTGCCAGCAGCTTAGATCACGGCCCGTCCTATGGCTACACCTTC CASSLDHGPSYGYTF
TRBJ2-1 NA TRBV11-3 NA TGTGCCAGCAGCTCAAGGGACCCACCCTACAATGAGCAGTTCTTC CASSSRDPPYNEQFF
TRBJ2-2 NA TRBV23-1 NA TGCGCCAGCAGTCATGATTTTGGGGCCACGAACACCGGGGAGCTGTTTTTT CASSHDFGATNTGELFF
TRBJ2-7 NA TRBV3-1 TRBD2 TGTGCCAGCAGCCAAGATTTAACTAGCGGAAACTACGAGCAGTACTTC CASSQDLTSGNYEQYF
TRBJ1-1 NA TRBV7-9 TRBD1 TGTGCCAGCAGTCAGGACAGGGAGGTCAACACTGAAGCTTTCTTT CASSQDREVNTEAFF
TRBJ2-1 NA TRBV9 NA TGTGCCAGCAGCGAGGATACAGGGTCCTCCTCCTACAATGAGCAGTTCTTC CASSEDTGSSSYNEQFF
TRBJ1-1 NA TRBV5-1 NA TGCGCCAGCAGCTTCAGCGTGAACACTGAAGCTTTCTTT CASSFSVNTEAFF
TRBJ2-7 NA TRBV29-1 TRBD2 TGCAGCGTTGAGTCGGCGGGAGAGTCCTACGAGCAGTACTTC CSVESAGESYEQYF
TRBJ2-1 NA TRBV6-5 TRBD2 TGTGCCAGCAGTTACAGCGGGGGGCCAAATGAGCAGTTCTTC CASSYSGGPNEQFF
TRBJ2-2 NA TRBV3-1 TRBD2 TGTGCCAGCGGGAAACGGGGGGCGAACACCGGGGAGCTGTTTTTT CASGKRGANTGELFF
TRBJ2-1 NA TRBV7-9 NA TGTGCCAGCAGCCCGACAGTATCTACCTACAATGAGCAGTTCTTC CASSPTVSTYNEQFF
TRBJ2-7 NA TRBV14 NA TGTGCCAGCAGCCAAGGATCGACCGGGAGAGGGCTCGAGCAGTACTTC CASSQGSTGRGLEQYF
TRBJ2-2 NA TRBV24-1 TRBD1 TGTGCCACCAGTGCCGGGACAGGGAACACCGGGGAGCTGTTTTTT CATSAGTGNTGELFF
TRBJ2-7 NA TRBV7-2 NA TGTGCCAGCAGTGACACAGGGTACGAGCAGTACTTC CASSDTGYEQYF
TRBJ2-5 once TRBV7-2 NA TGTGCCAGCAGCCTCTTCCGGGCAGAAGAGACCCAGTACTTC CASSLFRAEETQYF
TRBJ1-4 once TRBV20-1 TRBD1 TGCAGTGCCTACAGGGGAGCTAATGAAAAACTGTTTTTT CSAYRGANEKLFF
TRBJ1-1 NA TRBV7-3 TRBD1 TGTGCCAGCAGCCAAGGACAGGTTCATGAAGCTTTCTTT CASSQGQVHEAFF
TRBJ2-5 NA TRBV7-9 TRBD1 TGTGCCAGCAGCCTAGGACAGGGTTTCGCTGAAGAGACCCAGTACTTC CASSLGQGFAEETQYF
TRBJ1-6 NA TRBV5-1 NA TGCGCCAGCAGCTTGGCCGGCACCGGGAATTCACCCCTCCACTTT CASSLAGTGNSPLHF
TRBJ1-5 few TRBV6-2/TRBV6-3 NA TGTGCCAGCAGTTACTCGCGGAGTTACCGGCCCCAGCATTTT CASSYSRSYRPQHF
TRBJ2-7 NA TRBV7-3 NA TGTGCCAGCAGCTTATCCCTAAACTACGAGCAGTACTTC CASSLSLNYEQYF
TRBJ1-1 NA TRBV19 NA TGTGCCAGTAGTAAGGTTAACATGAACACTGAAGCTTTCTTT CASSKVNMNTEAFF
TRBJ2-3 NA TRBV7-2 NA TGTGCCAGCAGCCTAACACCAGTTCGGAGCACAGATACGCAGTATTTT CASSLTPVRSTDTQYF
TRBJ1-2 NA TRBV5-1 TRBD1 TGCGCCAGCAGCCACGGACAGGGAAGTAATGGCTACACCTTC CASSHGQGSNGYTF
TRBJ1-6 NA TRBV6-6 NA TGTGCCAGCAGTTACCCCAGGGATTCTCCCCTCCACTTT CASSYPRDSPLHF
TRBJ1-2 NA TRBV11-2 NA TGTGCCAGCAGCCTAGATCCTCTGGGTGGCTACACCTTC CASSLDPLGGYTF
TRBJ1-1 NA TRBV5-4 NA TGTGCCAGCAGCCTAGAGCAGGGTCGGGGGGCTGAAGCTTTCTTT CASSLEQGRGAEAFF
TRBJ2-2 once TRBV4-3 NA TGCGCCAGCACCTCTAAACACCTAGGGACCGGGGAGCTGTTTTTT CASTSKHLGTGELFF
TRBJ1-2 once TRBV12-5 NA TGTGCTAGTGGTTTGGTTGACATTGGCTACACCTTC CASGLVDIGYTF
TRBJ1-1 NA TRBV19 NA TGTGCCAGTAGGCTCAGAACGGGGCAGGGTGTTGGGGCTGAAGCTTTCTTT CASRLRTGQGVGAEAFF
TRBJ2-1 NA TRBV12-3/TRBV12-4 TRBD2 TGTGCCAGCAGTTCCAGGACTAGCGGGCTCGGCGGAAATGAGCAGTTCTTC CASSSRTSGLGGNEQFF
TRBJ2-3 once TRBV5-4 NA TGTGCCAGCAGCTCGATGTGGGGAGCGACAGATACGCAGTATTTT CASSSMWGATDTQYF
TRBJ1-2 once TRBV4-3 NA TGCGCCAGCAGCCCCAAGGGGCCGTATGGCTACACCTTC CASSPKGPYGYTF
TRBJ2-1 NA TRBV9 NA TGTGCCAGCAGCGCCCCGCTCAGCGGAGGCCCCTACAATGAGCAGTTCTTC CASSAPLSGGPYNEQFF
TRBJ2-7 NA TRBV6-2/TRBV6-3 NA TGTGCCAGTCGAGTGGGAGTTTACGAGCAGTACTTC CASRVGVYEQYF
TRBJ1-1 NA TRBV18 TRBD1 TGTGCCAGCTCACCCTCGACAGGGTCAGACACTGAAGCTTTCTTT CASSPSTGSDTEAFF
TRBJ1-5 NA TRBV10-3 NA TGTGCCTCCGGGGAGGACAATCAGCCCCAGCATTTT CASGEDNQPQHF
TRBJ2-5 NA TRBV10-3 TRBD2 TGTGCCACCCGGGGGGACCGATCGAGGACCCAGTACTTC CATRGDRSRTQYF
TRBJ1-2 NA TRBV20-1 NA TGCAGTGCTAAGGAATCGGACCGATGGATCTATGGCTACACCTTC CSAKESDRWIYGYTF
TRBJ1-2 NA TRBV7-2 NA TGTGCCAGCAGCTTAGACATATCCGGGAGCTATGGCTACACCTTC CASSLDISGSYGYTF
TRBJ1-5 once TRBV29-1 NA TGCAGCGTGAGGGTAGCGGGTCAGCCCCAGCATTTT CSVRVAGQPQHF
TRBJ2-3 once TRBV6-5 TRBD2 TGTGCCAGCTGGAGCGGGAATACGCAGTATTTT CASWSGNTQYF
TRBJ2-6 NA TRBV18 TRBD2 TGTGCCAGCTCACCACGAGCGGGATCCGGGGCCAACGTCCTGACTTTC CASSPRAGSGANVLTF
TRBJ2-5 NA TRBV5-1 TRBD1 TGCGCCAGCAGCCTGGATGGGGCCAGGGGGCACGAGACCCAGTACTTC CASSLDGARGHETQYF
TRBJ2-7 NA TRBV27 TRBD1 TGTGCCAGCAGTCAAGAGACAGGGGGGCCTTACGAGCAGTACTTC CASSQETGGPYEQYF
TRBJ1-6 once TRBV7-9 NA TGTGCCAGCAGCTTAGACAGGGATAATTCACCCCTCCACTTT CASSLDRDNSPLHF
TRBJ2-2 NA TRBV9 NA TGTGCCAGCAGCGTAAAGGGCTATAGTGCGAACACCGGGGAGCTGTTTTTT CASSVKGYSANTGELFF